Following are 28 T cell receptor beta chains from one sample sequenced in a study of OX40 agonist ivuxolimab in advanced cancers. Some clones are missing from TCRdb's copy, which holds only in-frame ones; the method was immunoSEQ multiplex PCR. The sample shows under 100,000 clones, about 91% of them seen only once. The sequencing here drew on CD4+ or CD8+ T cells sorted from blood, taken in a trial of the OX40 agonist ivuxolimab. These receptor sequences come from an adult with an advanced solid tumor such as melanoma, head and neck, liver or kidney cancer.

V gene TRBV7-2 combines with J gene TRBJ2-1; 13 bases match TRBD2. The CDR3 totals 15 residues. Germline V gives CDR1 SGHTA, CDR2 FQGNSA. J lost 6 bases, V lost 6 bases, and 5 bases had no gene match. CDR3 protein: CASSPGLAGTNEQFF. In DNA form, the CDR3 reads TGTGCCAGCAGTCCGGGACTAGCGGGAACCAATGAGCAGTTCTTC.

The rearrangement links TRBV4-3 to TRBJ2-1, with 7 bases matching TRBD2. This CDR3 has 16 amino acids. V lost 1 base to trimming and J lost 7 bases; unmatched junction nucleotides: 10. Germline V gene data show CDR1 as LGHNA and CDR2 as YSLEER. CDR3 in DNA: TGCGCCAGCAGCCAAGGGTTGCAGGGAGGGGCTAATGAGCAGTTCTTC. It codes for CASSQGLQGGANEQFF.

The chain couples TRBV7-9 to TRBJ1-3, with TRBD1 matching over 9 bases. The V gene's germline CDR1 is SEHNR and CDR2 FQNEAQ (reference sequence). With 4 bases clipped from V and 1 base from J, the junction kept 2 bases outside the gene matches. CDR3 length: 15 amino acids. Here the CDR3 DNA reads TGTGCCAGCAGCTCCGGGACAGGGTCTGGAAACACCATATATTTT. Residues: CASSSGTGSGNTIYF.

This rearrangement joins TRBV27 to TRBJ2-5; TRBD2 might be the D (6 bases). There are 14 residues in the CDR3. The germline V gene encodes CDR1 MNHEY and CDR2 SMNVEV (reference sequence). V was shortened by 3 bases and J by 5 bases, with 13 bases between the two germline ends. CDR3 DNA sequence: TGTGCCAGCAGTTTCGCGGGGAATGGGGAGACCCAGTACTTC. It yields the protein CASSFAGNGETQYF.

This clone was seen once. The genes are TRBV7-9 and TRBJ2-3, with TRBD2 identical over 14 bases. The junction had 9 bases not matched to a gene; V was cut back by 4 bases and J by 3 bases. The CDR3 consists of 18 residues. The germline gives CDR1 SEHNR, CDR2 FQNEAQ (reference sequence). Here the CDR3 DNA reads TGTGCCAGCAGCTCGAGACTAGCGGGAGGGCCCCGGACAGATACGCAGTATTTT. This codes for CASSSRLAGGPRTDTQYF.

This sequence joins TRBV5-1 and TRBJ2-5; D is perhaps TRBD2 (5 bases). The CDR3 has 17 amino acids. V shed 1 base and J shed 0 bases, with 16 bases lying between them. Looked up from germline, CDR1 is SGHRS and CDR2 is YFSETQ. In nucleotides, the CDR3 is TGCGCCAGCAGCTTGATGGCGAACAGCGGCGACCAAGAGACCCAGTACTTC. It is translated as CASSLMANSGDQETQYF.

The gene calls are TRBV5-1 and TRBJ2-1; TRBD2 aligns across 8 bases. The CDR3 is 14 amino acids. The trim removed 4 bases at V and 7 bases at J, leaving 7 bases unmatched. Germline V gene sequence: CDR1 SGHRS, CDR2 YFSETQ. The CDR3 DNA reads TGCGCCAGCAGCGTAGGGACTAGTTTGAATGAGCAGTTCTTC. This gives the protein CASSVGTSLNEQFF.

The chain has TRBV19 and TRBJ2-7; weak D call: TRBD1 (5 bases). CDR3 length: 14 residues. Trimming removed 0 bases at V and 4 bases at J, with 10 bases between. The germline gives CDR1 LNHDA, CDR2 SQIVND (reference sequence). The CDR3 DNA reads TGTGCCAGTAGTATAGATCCCGACAGATACGAGCAGTACTTC. Residues: CASSIDPDRYEQYF.

This rearrangement joins TRBV28 to TRBJ2-1, with 9 bases identical to TRBD1. Trimming cost V 7 bases and J 7 bases; bases outside gene matches: 14. The germline gives CDR1 MDHEN, CDR2 SYDVKM. The CDR3 is 16 residues long. This CDR3 is CASNLPGQGMLNEQFF. CDR3 bases: TGTGCCAGCAATCTGCCGGGACAGGGCATGTTGAATGAGCAGTTCTTC.

The rearrangement joins TRBV19 to TRBJ2-6; a possible D gene is TRBD2 (7 bases). Trimming left V 3 bases short and J 2 bases short, with 14 bases between. Germline V lookup: CDR1 LNHDA, CDR2 SQIVND (reference sequence). The CDR3 contains 17 residues. This CDR3 is CASSMGGGSTGANVLTF. The DNA for the CDR3 is TGTGCCAGTAGTATGGGAGGGGGTAGTACTGGGGCCAACGTCCTGACTTTC.

This chain connects TRBV2 to TRBJ1-2; D remains unclear. This CDR3 has 13 amino acids. V dropped 3 bases and J dropped 6 bases, with 11 bases sitting between them. CDR1 is SNHLY and CDR2 is FYNNEI in the germline V gene. In DNA form, the CDR3 reads TGTGCCAGCAGTGATAGGTCCTGGGATGGCTACACCTTC. It codes for CASSDRSWDGYTF.

V gene TRBV7-8 combines with J gene TRBJ2-7; no reliable D call. This CDR3 is built from 12 residues. Looked up from germline, CDR1 is SGHVS and CDR2 is FQNEAQ. V gave up 8 bases and J gave up 2 bases, with 10 bases separating them. CDR3 sequence: CASGDGAYEQYF. The CDR3 nucleotides are TGTGCCAGCGGAGACGGTGCCTACGAGCAGTACTTC.

This chain uses TRBV5-1 with TRBJ2-7, with a possible D match to TRBD1 (7 bases). CDR3 size: 15 residues. V gave up 2 bases and J gave up 3 bases, with 15 bases separating them. CDR1 and CDR2 from the germline V gene are SGHRS and YFSETQ. The CDR3 reads CASSLEGAGNYEQYF. The DNA of the CDR3 is TGCGCCAGCAGCTTAGAGGGGGCGGGGAACTACGAGCAGTACTTC.

The sample holds a few counts of this clone. The CDR3 is CASSPRGTSNQPQHF. CDR3 sequence (DNA): TGTGCCAGCAGTCCCAGGGGTACTAGCAATCAGCCCCAGCATTTT. This chain uses TRBV27 with TRBJ1-5; a possible D gene is TRBD1 (6 bases). Germline CDR1 is MNHEY and CDR2 is SMNVEV (reference sequence). The CDR3 totals 15 residues. Trimming took off 5 bases at V and 0 bases at J, with 11 bases between the two ends.

V gene TRBV30 combines with J gene TRBJ1-2; D is possibly TRBD1 (5 bases). CDR1 is GTSNPN, CDR2 SVGIG, per germline (reference sequence). V was trimmed by 5 bases and J by 0 bases, leaving 10 bases between them. This CDR3 has 13 amino acids. This CDR3 is CAWFEGTNYGYTF. In DNA, the CDR3 is TGTGCCTGGTTCGAGGGGACTAACTATGGCTACACCTTC.

The rearrangement links TRBV28 to TRBJ2-5; possible D gene TRBD2, 5 bases. The V end lost 8 bases, the J end lost 3 bases, and 7 bases lay between the germline ends. The germline CDR1 and CDR2 sequences are MDHEN and SYDVKM. The CDR3 has 11 amino acids. The CDR3 DNA reads as TGTGCCAGCCGGGGAGAAGAGACCCAGTACTTC. Its translation: CASRGEETQYF.

This chain links TRBV19 with TRBJ2-5; 14 nucleotides match TRBD2. Germline V gives CDR1 LNHDA, CDR2 SQIVND (reference sequence). The CDR3 extends over 17 amino acids. The junction had 14 bases not matched to a gene; V was cut back by 10 bases and J by 4 bases. CDR3 residues: CATGQMTSGRALETQYF. The CDR3 DNA reads as TGTGCCACAGGACAGATGACTAGCGGGAGGGCCTTAGAGACCCAGTACTTC.

Only one count was recorded for this clone. The V call is TRBV18, the J call TRBJ2-7; D might be TRBD2 (5 bases). The CDR3 sequence is 14 residues long. The V end was cut by 4 bases, the J end by 5 bases, with 15 bases between. The V gene's germline CDR1 is KGHSH and CDR2 LQKENI. The CDR3 loop reads CASSRREVKDEQYF. CDR3 bases: TGTGCCAGCTCACGCCGGGAAGTCAAGGACGAGCAGTACTTC.

J is TRBJ1-1 and V is TRBV6-6, with 7 bases identical to TRBD1. Germline CDR1 MNHNY, CDR2 SVGAGI (reference sequence). The junction had 4 bases not matched to a gene; V was cut back by 8 bases and J by 1 base. The CDR3 spans 13 residues. CDR3 protein: CASPGTENTEAFF. CDR3 coding DNA: TGTGCCAGCCCCGGGACAGAGAACACTGAAGCTTTCTTT.

The V call is TRBV5-6, the J call TRBJ2-7; D possibly uses TRBD1 or TRBD2 (6 bases each). CDR3 length: 15 residues. With 0 bases removed from V and 3 bases from J, the gap between germline ends came to 13 bases. Looked up from germline, CDR1 is SGHDT and CDR2 is YYEEEE. The CDR3 reads CASSLVGGSDYEQYF. The CDR3 nucleotides read TGTGCCAGCAGCTTGGTGGGGGGCAGTGACTACGAGCAGTACTTC.

The chain uses TRBV9 and TRBJ2-3; D is unclear. V was shortened by 0 bases and J by 4 bases, with 15 bases between the two germline ends. CDR3 size: 16 residues. In germline, CDR1 is SGDLS, CDR2 YYNGEE. The CDR3 sequence: CASSVGQGKFSDTQYF. In nucleotides, the CDR3 is TGTGCCAGCAGCGTAGGACAAGGGAAGTTTTCAGATACGCAGTATTTT.

In its sample, this clone was seen a few times. The chain links TRBV11-2 to TRBJ1-2; D possibly corresponds to TRBD1 (6 bases). This CDR3 comprises 14 residues. V lost 5 bases and J 2 bases, leaving 12 bases between the germline ends. Germline loops: CDR1 SGHAT, CDR2 FQNNGV. CDR3: CASSQGQVNYGYTF. The DNA for the CDR3 is TGTGCCAGCAGCCAGGGGCAGGTCAACTATGGCTACACCTTC.

This chain uses TRBV4-3 with TRBJ2-1; the match to TRBD2 covers 14 bases. From germline, CDR1 is LGHNA and CDR2 YSLEER. This CDR3 spans 14 amino acids. With 4 bases clipped from V and 8 bases from J, the junction kept 1 base outside the gene matches. Here the CDR3 reads CASSLTSGGDEQFF. CDR3 coding DNA: TGCGCCAGCAGCCTGACTAGCGGGGGGGATGAGCAGTTCTTC.

This clone qualifies as medium-sized. The J gene is TRBJ1-1, the V gene TRBV9; no definite D call. Germline V gene lookup returns CDR1 SGDLS and CDR2 YYNGEE. The CDR3 runs 14 residues. V lost 0 bases, J lost 1 base, and 7 bases lay in between. CDR3 in amino acids: CASSVVTGNTEAFF. CDR3 in DNA: TGTGCCAGCAGCGTAGTTACCGGGAACACTGAAGCTTTCTTT.

The V and J genes are TRBV4-2 and TRBJ2-7, with 8 bases aligning to TRBD1. The CDR3 loop spans 14 amino acids. CDR1 is LGHNA, CDR2 YNFKEQ, per germline. With 3 bases clipped from V and 4 bases from J, the junction kept 5 bases outside the gene matches. The CDR3 DNA reads TGTGCCAGCAGCCACACCCGACAGGGGTACGAGCAGTACTTC. It specifies CASSHTRQGYEQYF.

The chain has TRBV19 and TRBJ2-3, with D perhaps matching TRBD2 (5 bases). The CDR3 length is 12 residues. Trimming took off 3 bases at V and 12 bases at J, with 13 bases between the two ends. Germline-derived CDR1 and CDR2 are LNHDA and SQIVND (reference sequence). For the CDR3, the DNA is TGTGCCAGTAGTATCGACTACCGCCTTCAGTATTTT. Protein product: CASSIDYRLQYF.

The chain employs TRBV5-1 and TRBJ1-2, with TRBD1 matching over 12 bases. Per germline, CDR1 SGHRS and CDR2 YFSETQ. Losses at the gene ends were 3 bases for V and 2 bases for J; bases not matched to a gene: 11. CDR3 size: 18 residues. The CDR3 region is CASSWSGTGGPNNYGYTF. CDR3 DNA sequence: TGCGCCAGCAGCTGGAGCGGGACAGGGGGCCCTAACAACTATGGCTACACCTTC. Together with reference TRBV5-1 and TRBJ1-2, the CDR3 gives the full variable domain: KAGVTQTPRYLIKTRGQQVTLSCSPISGHRSVSWYQQTPGQGLQFLFEYFSETQRNKGNFPGRFSGRQFSNSRSEMNVSTLELGDSALYLCASSWSGTGGPNNYGYTFGSGTRLTVV.

This chain joins TRBV29-1 and TRBJ2-5; 9 positions agree with TRBD2. Trimming removed 4 bases from V and 3 bases from J; junction bases left unmatched: 15. The CDR3 totals 17 residues. Germline-derived CDR1 and CDR2 are SQVTM and ANQGSEA. The CDR3 loop reads CSVGLRLAVIKKETQYF. DNA of the CDR3: TGCAGCGTTGGGTTGCGACTAGCGGTGATAAAAAAAGAGACCCAGTACTTC.